A selection of T cell receptor beta chains follows, all from one sample in a study of cytomegalovirus exposure and HLA in healthy donors. TCRdb keeps only in-frame clones here, not all; method: immunoSEQ multiplex PCR. The sample lists around 140,000 clones, 70% to 80% occurring once. The specimen sequenced was PBMCs. All receptors come from a woman aged 60-75 years in good health and CMV-seropositive. CDR3s include the opening cysteine and the closing phenylalanine or tryptophan. A D gene is named only where the DNA matches it firmly. The size entry is marked missing in some rows and otherwise reads once, few, many or a size class.

clone_size	d_call	v_call	j_call	cdr3_nt	cdr3_aa
NA	NA	TRBV2	TRBJ1-1	TGTGCCAGCAGTGAGGGCAGAAAGAACACTGAAGCTTTCTTT	CASSEGRKNTEAFF
NA	TRBD1	TRBV25-1	TRBJ1-2	TGTGCCAGCAGTACCCGGACAGGATTGACTCCCACCTATGGCTACACCTTC	CASSTRTGLTPTYGYTF
few	NA	TRBV6-5	TRBJ1-1	TGTGCCAGCAGTTACCGGGGGAACACTGAAGCTTTCTTT	CASSYRGNTEAFF
NA	TRBD1	TRBV19	TRBJ1-2	TGTGCCAGTAGTATCAGGACAGGGAACTATGGCTACACCTTC	CASSIRTGNYGYTF
NA	TRBD2	TRBV28	TRBJ2-2	TGTGCCAGCAATGCGGGGGGAACCGGGGAGCTGTTTTTT	CASNAGGTGELFF
NA	TRBD1	TRBV25-1	TRBJ1-1	TGTGCCAGCAGTGAGACAGGGGGGTACACTGAAGCTTTCTTT	CASSETGGYTEAFF
NA	TRBD1	TRBV5-1	TRBJ2-1	TGCGCCAGCAGCCCGACAGGGGGTTTGAACAATGAGCAGTTCTTC	CASSPTGGLNNEQFF
NA	TRBD2	TRBV29-1	TRBJ2-3	TGCAGCCACAAGGCTCTAGCGGGAGGGTCGGGTACGCAGTATTTT	CSHKALAGGSGTQYF
once	NA	TRBV7-6	TRBJ1-1	TGTGCCAGCAGCTTAGGTGGGGCAATCACTGAAGCTTTCTTT	CASSLGGAITEAFF
NA	NA	TRBV5-4	TRBJ1-1	TGTGCCAGCAGCTTCGTCTCTTGGGGGCAGGGAACTGAAGCTTTCTTT	CASSFVSWGQGTEAFF
NA	NA	TRBV5-1	TRBJ1-2	TGCGCCAGCAGCGCAACAACAGGGTATGGCTACACCTTC	CASSATTGYGYTF
NA	TRBD2	TRBV19	TRBJ2-1	TGTGCCAGTAGCCGGCCGGGACTAGCGGGAGGGTCCCAAAGGGACGGTGAGCAGTTCTTC	CASSRPGLAGGSQRDGEQFF
NA	TRBD2	TRBV5-4	TRBJ2-1	TGTGCCAGCAGCCTTACAGCGGGAGCCCACAATGAGCAGTTCTTC	CASSLTAGAHNEQFF
few	TRBD2	TRBV15	TRBJ2-5	TGTGCCACCAGCCCCGGGACTAGCGGGAGACGGGAGACCCAGTACTTC	CATSPGTSGRRETQYF
once	TRBD1	TRBV5-4	TRBJ2-5	TGTGCCAGCAGCTTGTGGACAGGGGGTGGCGAGACCCAGTACTTC	CASSLWTGGGETQYF
NA	TRBD2	TRBV9	TRBJ2-1	TGTGCCAGCAGCGGGACTAGCGGGGCGTACAATGAGCAGTTCTTC	CASSGTSGAYNEQFF
NA	NA	TRBV7-9	TRBJ2-5	TGTGCCAGCAGCTTCAAAGAGACCCAGTACTTC	CASSFKETQYF
NA	NA	TRBV4-1	TRBJ1-2	TGCGCCAGCAGCCAGGCCGGGACTGCCCCTAGTGGCTACACCTTC	CASSQAGTAPSGYTF
NA	TRBD2	TRBV5-4	TRBJ2-2	TGTGCCAGCAGCTCGGAGGGGAGGGCCGCCGGGGAGCTGTTTTTT	CASSSEGRAAGELFF
NA	NA	TRBV9	TRBJ1-3	TGTGCCAGCAGCCCGCGCCCGGGGGGAGATAGTGGAAACACCATATATTTT	CASSPRPGGDSGNTIYF
NA	NA	TRBV9	TRBJ2-3	TGTGCCAGCAGCGCCGGGTCAGGGCCAGATACGCAGTATTTT	CASSAGSGPDTQYF
NA	NA	TRBV6-5	TRBJ1-1	TGTGCCAGCAGTTACTCGATGTCGGGGACTGAAGCTTTCTTT	CASSYSMSGTEAFF
NA	NA	TRBV6-1	TRBJ1-4	TGTGCCAGCAGTGAAGCGGCAGGTACTAATGAAAAACTGTTTTTT	CASSEAAGTNEKLFF
NA	TRBD1	TRBV28	TRBJ1-2	TGTGCCAGCAGGTCAGGGGGTAGCTATGGCTACACCTTC	CASRSGGSYGYTF
NA	TRBD2	TRBV19	TRBJ2-3	TGTGCCAGTAGACCTATTACGGGCTTGGTAGCGGGAGGTACAGATACGCAGTATTTT	CASRPITGLVAGGTDTQYF
few	NA	TRBV6-1	TRBJ1-5	TGTGCCAGCAGTGCCGGGACAATCAATCAGCCCCAGCATTTT	CASSAGTINQPQHF
NA	TRBD1	TRBV25-1	TRBJ2-3	TGTGCCAGCAATGGACAGGGGGTGACAGATACGCAGTATTTT	CASNGQGVTDTQYF
NA	TRBD1	TRBV18	TRBJ1-2	TGTGCCAGCTCTCAGGGGGGACTTAACTATGGCTACACCTTC	CASSQGGLNYGYTF
NA	NA	TRBV6-1	TRBJ1-4	TGTGCCAGCAGGCCGGGGGTAGCTAATGAAAAACTGTTTTTT	CASRPGVANEKLFF
few	TRBD2	TRBV29-1	TRBJ2-1	TGCAGCGTCCAAACTAGCGGGAGCGGGGGTGAGCAGTTCTTC	CSVQTSGSGGEQFF
NA	TRBD1	TRBV2	TRBJ1-5	TGTGCCAGCAGTAGGGGAACGGGACAGGGGCCTCAGCCCCAGCATTTT	CASSRGTGQGPQPQHF
NA	NA	TRBV15	TRBJ1-3	TGTGCCACCAGCAGAGACCTCCCGGACAGAAACACCATATATTTT	CATSRDLPDRNTIYF
NA	NA	TRBV6-1	TRBJ1-1	TGTGCCAGCAGTCAAGGGGGACTAACTGAAGCTTTCTTT	CASSQGGLTEAFF
few	TRBD1	TRBV6-1	TRBJ2-7	TGTGCCAGCAGTGGCCCCCGGGACAGGGTCTCCTACGAGCAGTACTTC	CASSGPRDRVSYEQYF
NA	NA	TRBV28	TRBJ1-5	TGTGCCAGCAGTTTACGGGAAATGAGCAATCAGCCCCAGCATTTT	CASSLREMSNQPQHF
NA	NA	TRBV7-9	TRBJ1-4	TGTGCCAGCAGCTTGGCTCAAGATAATGAAAAACTGTTTTTT	CASSLAQDNEKLFF
once	NA	TRBV10-3	TRBJ1-1	TGTGCCATCAGTGGGGGGGGGCAAGGGACTGAAGCTTTCTTT	CAISGGGQGTEAFF
NA	NA	TRBV19	TRBJ1-1	TGTGCCAGTAAAATCGTACAGGGAGCTGAAGCTTTCTTT	CASKIVQGAEAFF
few	TRBD1	TRBV19	TRBJ1-5	TGTGCCAGTAGTGTCGCCGGACAGGGGGCGGATCAGCCCCAGCATTTT	CASSVAGQGADQPQHF
NA	TRBD2	TRBV19	TRBJ2-7	TGTGCCAGTAGTTTAGGACTAGCGGGATCGCAGTACTTC	CASSLGLAGSQYF
NA	NA	TRBV6-5	TRBJ2-3	TGTGCCAGCAGCCCCCGGGACAATGGGGGAGATACGCAGTATTTT	CASSPRDNGGDTQYF
few	NA	TRBV9	TRBJ2-1	TGTGCCAGCAGCGTAGGGGCAGTCCCAAAACTCAATGAGCAGTTCTTC	CASSVGAVPKLNEQFF
NA	TRBD2	TRBV4-1	TRBJ2-3	TGCGCCAGCAGCCTCAGACTAGCGGGAGACACAGATACGCAGTATTTT	CASSLRLAGDTDTQYF
NA	NA	TRBV19	TRBJ1-2	TGTGCCAGTAGTATAGGGGCCGGCCTCTATGGCTACACCTTC	CASSIGAGLYGYTF
NA	NA	TRBV18	TRBJ1-1	TGTGCCAGCTCCCACGACAGCAAGAACACTGAAGCTTTCTTT	CASSHDSKNTEAFF
NA	NA	TRBV19	TRBJ1-1	TGTGCCAGTAAGGGCAGGGATGCTATCATGAACACTGAAGCTTTCTTT	CASKGRDAIMNTEAFF
NA	NA	TRBV6-1	TRBJ2-4	TGTGCCAGCAGTGAAGAAGGGGCCAGGAGAAACATTCAGTACTTC	CASSEEGARRNIQYF
NA	NA	TRBV28	TRBJ1-1	TGTGCCAGCAGTTTGACCGGGGAAACTGAAGCTTTCTTT	CASSLTGETEAFF
NA	TRBD1	TRBV6-5	TRBJ1-2	TGTGCCAGCAGAAACCGGGACAGGGTGGGGGGCTACACCTTC	CASRNRDRVGGYTF
NA	NA	TRBV30	TRBJ1-2	TGTGCCTGGAGTTGGGACACCTCTAACTATGGCTACACCTTC	CAWSWDTSNYGYTF
NA	NA	TRBV28	TRBJ2-7	TGTGCCAGCAGTCCCTTAGGGGGGGAACTCGAGCAGTACTTC	CASSPLGGELEQYF
few	NA	TRBV6-5	TRBJ2-7	TGTGCCAGCAGTTTATCACAGTTCACCTACGAGCAGTACTTC	CASSLSQFTYEQYF
NA	NA	TRBV19	TRBJ2-5	TGTGCCAGTAGTAGAAACAGGGTTGAGGGAGAGACCCAGTACTTC	CASSRNRVEGETQYF
NA	TRBD1	TRBV10-2	TRBJ2-1	TGCGCCAGCAGTATCCGGGACAGGAATAACAATGAGCAGTTCTTC	CASSIRDRNNNEQFF
NA	TRBD1	TRBV19	TRBJ1-2	TGTGCCAGTAGTCCCCGGACAGGGGGCGGTCTCGATGGCTACACCTTC	CASSPRTGGGLDGYTF
NA	NA	TRBV19	TRBJ1-1	TGTGCCAGTAGTATAGGTACAGGAATGAACACTGAAGCTTTCTTT	CASSIGTGMNTEAFF
NA	NA	TRBV6-5	TRBJ1-2	TGTGCCAGCAGTTACTCGCAGGGAATGGGCTACACCTTC	CASSYSQGMGYTF
NA	TRBD1	TRBV11-2	TRBJ2-1	TGTGCCAGCAGCTTAGAGGCAGGGGGTGAGCAGTTCTTC	CASSLEAGGEQFF
NA	TRBD1	TRBV4-1	TRBJ1-2	TGCGCCAGCAGCCAGTCGACAGGGAGAGGCCTCGGCTACACCTTC	CASSQSTGRGLGYTF